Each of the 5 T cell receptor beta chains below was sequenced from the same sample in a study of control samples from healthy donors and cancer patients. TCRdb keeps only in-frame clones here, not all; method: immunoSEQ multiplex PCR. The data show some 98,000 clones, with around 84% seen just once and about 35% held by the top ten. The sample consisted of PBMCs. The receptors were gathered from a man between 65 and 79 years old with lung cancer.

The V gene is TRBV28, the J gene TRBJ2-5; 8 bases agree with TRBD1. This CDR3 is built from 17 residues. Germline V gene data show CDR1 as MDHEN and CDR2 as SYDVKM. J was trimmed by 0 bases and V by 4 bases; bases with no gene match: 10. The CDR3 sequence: CASSSDRGHRYQETQYF. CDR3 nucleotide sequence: TGTGCCAGCAGTTCAGACAGGGGTCACAGGTACCAAGAGACCCAGTACTTC.

The CDR3 reads CASSSPPSGGFTGELFF. In DNA form, the CDR3 reads TGCGCCAGCAGCTCCCCTCCGAGCGGGGGGTTCACCGGGGAGCTGTTTTTT. The gene calls are TRBV5-1 and TRBJ2-2, with 9 bases that match TRBD2. J gave up 4 bases and V 3 bases, and 10 bases lay outside the gene matches. The CDR3 consists of 17 residues. Per germline, CDR1 SGHRS and CDR2 YFSETQ.

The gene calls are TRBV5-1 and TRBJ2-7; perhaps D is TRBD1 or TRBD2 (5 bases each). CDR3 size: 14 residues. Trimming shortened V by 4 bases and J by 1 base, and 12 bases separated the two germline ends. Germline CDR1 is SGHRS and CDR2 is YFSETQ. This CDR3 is CASSLGESSYEQYF. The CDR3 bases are TGCGCCAGCAGCCTGGGGGAAAGTTCCTACGAGCAGTACTTC.

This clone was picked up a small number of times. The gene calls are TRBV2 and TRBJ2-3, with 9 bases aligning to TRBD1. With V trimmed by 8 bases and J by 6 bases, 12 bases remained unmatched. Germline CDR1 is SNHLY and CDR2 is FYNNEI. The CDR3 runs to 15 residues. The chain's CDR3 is CASRAGTGPLDTQYF. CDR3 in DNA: TGTGCCAGCCGGGCCGGGACAGGGCCCTTGGATACGCAGTATTTT.

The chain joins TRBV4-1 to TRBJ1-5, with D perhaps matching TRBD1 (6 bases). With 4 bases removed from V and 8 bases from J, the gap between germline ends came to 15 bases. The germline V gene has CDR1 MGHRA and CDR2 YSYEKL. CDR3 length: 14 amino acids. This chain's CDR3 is CASSRQEEGEPQHF. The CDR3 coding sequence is TGCGCCAGCAGCCGACAGGAAGAGGGGGAGCCCCAGCATTTT.